This T cell receptor (beta chain) was captured in a study of T cells in Graves' hyperthyroidism and ophthalmopathy. V gave up 6 bases and J gave up 8 bases; unmatched junction bases: 5. This CDR3 spans 14 amino acids. CDR1 and CDR2 (germline): SEHNR, FQNEAQ (reference sequence). Overall study findings and caveats: Ophthalmopathy onset followed model prediction by a median approximately seven months.

Details on this clonotype: Its antigen is not identified.

RNA transcripts served as the template for amplifying TCR beta CDR3 regions. During a first-round RT-PCR of the TCR CDR3, the HTBI primer set was used. MiXCR, applied by TCRdb to the multiplex PCR reads, yields one record per CDR3 protein. The data show 500,000 to 700,000 distinct CDR3 sequences, with around 15% seen just once and under 20% held by the top ten. The study enrolled patients aged 18 to 65 with newly diagnosed hyperthyroidism of under 2 months' duration. Diagnosis rested on symptoms, serum thyroxine and TRAb, thyroid ultrasound, and orbital computed tomography. The V and J genes are TRBV7-9 and TRBJ2-1; 12 bases line up with TRBD2. The sample taken for sequencing was blood. The receptor's source is a woman aged 18-30 years with Graves' hyperthyroidism. CDR3: CASSWTSGMYEQFF. Written as DNA, the CDR3 is TGTGCCAGCAGTTGGACTAGCGGGATGTATGAGCAGTTCTTC.